This TCR beta chain was recorded in a study of blood T cell repertoires in COVID-19 (dated by TCRdb to 2020 to 2022). General notes on the study: Samples covering the acute and convalescent phases of COVID-19 were provided by collaborators in the United States, Italy and Spain. Samples were obtained from the ongoing ImmuneRACE study (first 160 participants) and from 1,254 subjects provided by 6 global collaborators. The repertoires were released in a freely available public database intended as a resource for research on the immune response to SARS-CoV-2. Where HLA class I and class II types were available, the types were taken from metadata supplied by the sample provider, not from assay-based typing. Sample metadata almost always included a de-identified subject ID, COVID-19 status, age in years and sex. Subjects who had been exposed to COVID-19, were actively infected with it, or had recovered from it provided the deeply sampled blood TCRbeta repertoires that made up the dataset. The prospective study material was composed of cDNA or gDNA derived from T cells, B-cell-depleted T cells, or PBMCs.

Broader findings and caveats from the paper: Clinical and demographic metadata were provided uncurated, with the amount varying by source and participant.

Comment on this clone: Its recognized antigen is unknown. Base qualities are missing; no much larger clone stands one base away.

Its CDR3 holds 14 amino acids, cysteine through phenylalanine. Here the CDR3 DNA is all that survives: 42 bases in frame from base 1. From a lookup of the germline V gene, CDR1 and CDR2 are SGHRS and YFSETQ. For this chain, trimming is 5 bases at the V end and 1 base at the J end, and the number of junction bases without a gene match is 2. TCRbeta CDR3 regions were amplified from genomic DNA by means of the immunoSEQ Assay, a bias-controlled multiplex PCR. In the paper's pipeline: The number of nucleated cells in each sample was estimated from the amplification of reference gene primers within the assay. To quantify the absolute abundance of each unique TCRbeta CDR3 rearrangement, sequence reads were collapsed and filtered. For each sample, productive Simpson clonality was calculated as the square root of Simpson's diversity index over productive rearrangements. What TCRdb holds here is the immuneACCESS table cut down to in-frame rearrangements. Part of the clones is not present; checked against another copy, under half of the missing clones reflect an unresolved V gene, and the others are unexplained. Clone size and the V and J calls come from that table; the DNA yielded D and trimming. In this sample the table shows some 150,000 clones, about 90% of which occur a single time. Jointly, the top ten make up roughly two fifths of the sample.

Samples from volunteer blood donors who had recovered from COVID-19 were contributed by a second Seattle source. Whole blood was collected in K2EDTA tubes by collaborating institutions according to the institutions' own protocols. For TCRbeta analysis, collaborators shipped samples as frozen whole blood, isolated PBMCs, or DNA extracted from either of those sample types. The sequencing sample was made of peripheral blood. This TCR was sampled from a man in his fifties who had recovered from COVID-19. The sequence is built from TRBV5-1 and TRBJ2-2; 7 bases in the junction line up with TRBD1. The DNA sequence is TGCGCCAGCAGAGACAGGGAGAACACCGGGGAGCTGTTTTTT. It specifies CASRDRENTGELFF.